This T cell receptor (beta chain) came from a study of radiotherapy plus CTLA-4 blockade in lung cancer. In the study overall: Overall, roughly 17% of patients showed an objective response, while 31% attained disease control.

Ipilimumab CTLA-4 blockade and focal radiation were given to patients with chemo-refractory metastatic non-small-cell lung cancer. CDR1 and CDR2 from the germline V gene are SGHRS and YFSETQ. The CDR3 spans 15 residues. J was trimmed by 7 bases and V by 4 bases; bases with no gene match: 6. Generated by immunoSEQ multiplex PCR, the TCRdb table keeps only in-frame clones and is missing some. The repertoire holds tens of thousands of clones, with about 80% as singletons. Study-wide findings and caveats: Blood-borne expansion of tumor-derived TCR clones followed radiotherapy plus ipilimumab.

As for this clone: As yet, its antigen is unknown.

The source of this sequence is a human donor with non-small cell lung cancer who had stable disease on radiotherapy plus ipilimumab. The sample consisted of peripheral blood, taken from a patient treated with radiotherapy plus ipilimumab. The chain combines TRBV5-1 with TRBJ2-1, with 12 bases aligning to TRBD2. The CDR3 coding sequence is TGCGCCAGCAGCCCTGGACTAGCGGGATATAATGAGCAGTTCTTC. Translation gives CASSPGLAGYNEQFF.